This entry describes one T cell receptor beta chain. Time point in this sample: time of PML onset. Detection of JC virus DNA in cerebrospinal fluid confirmed PML diagnosed from clinical and MRI findings. The record originates from a study of multiple sclerosis patients with progressive multifocal leukoencephalopathy. The germline CDR1 and CDR2 sequences are SGHVS and FQNEAQ. This CDR3 region has 19 residues. V was clipped by 1 base and J by 0 bases, with 22 bases between them. Sequencing was at survey level. Sequenced by immunoSEQ multiplex PCR; TCRdb stores in-frame clones only, minus some. The sample shows more than 30,000 clones, roughly 87% of them seen only once.

Sequenced material: PBMCs, taken from a patient treated with natalizumab. The sequence was obtained from a woman between 40 and 50 years old with progressive multifocal leukoencephalopathy. The rearrangement joins TRBV7-8 to TRBJ2-7, with D possibly being TRBD1 (7 bases). The CDR3 region has the DNA TGTGCCAGCAGCTTAGTTCGGACAGGTAGCGGAGAGACCTCCTACGAGCAGTACTTC. Its protein is CASSLVRTGSGETSYEQYF.